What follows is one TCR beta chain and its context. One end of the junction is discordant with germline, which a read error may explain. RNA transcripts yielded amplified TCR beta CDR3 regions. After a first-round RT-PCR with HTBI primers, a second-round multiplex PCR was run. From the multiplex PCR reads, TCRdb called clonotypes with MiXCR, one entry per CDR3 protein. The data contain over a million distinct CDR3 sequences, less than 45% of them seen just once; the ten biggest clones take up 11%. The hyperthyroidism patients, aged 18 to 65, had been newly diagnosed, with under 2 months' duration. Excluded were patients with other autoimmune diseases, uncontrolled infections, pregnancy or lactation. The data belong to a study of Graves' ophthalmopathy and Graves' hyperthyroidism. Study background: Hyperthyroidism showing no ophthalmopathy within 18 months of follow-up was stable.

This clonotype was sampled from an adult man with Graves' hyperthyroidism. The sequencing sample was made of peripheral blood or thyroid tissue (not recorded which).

For the CDR3, the DNA is TGTGCCACCAGCCCTCGGAGGTCCTCCGAGCAGTACTTC. This codes for CATSPRRSSEQYF. The genes are TRBV15 and TRBJ2-7, with D possibly being TRBD2 (5 bases). From germline, CDR1 is LNHNV and CDR2 YYDKDF (reference sequence). The CDR3 loop spans 13 amino acids. Full variable domain (missing parts from reference TRBV15 and TRBJ2-7): DAMVIQNPRYQVTQFGKPVTLSCSQTLNHNVMYWYQQKSSQAPKLLFHYYDKDFNNEADTPDNFQSRRPNTSFCFLDIRSPGLGDTAMYLCATSPRRSSEQYFGPGTRLTVT.